The subject of this entry is one TCR beta chain. V lost 7 bases and J 6 bases, leaving 13 bases between the germline ends. CDR3 size: 13 residues. Germline assignment: CDR1 SGHRS and CDR2 YFSETQ. Sequencing was performed with immunoSEQ multiplex PCR; in TCRdb, only in-frame clones are kept and a portion is missing. The sample yields 120,000 or so clones, more than 75% seen once. The record originates from a study of T cell responses to AZD1222 COVID-19 vaccine. The source was peripheral blood, collected on day 0 of AZD1222 vaccination. The receptor was derived from an adult in good health. The chain links TRBV5-1 to TRBJ2-2, with a possible D match to TRBD1 (5 bases). CDR3 region: CASAVTQAGELFF. In DNA, the CDR3 is TGCGCCAGCGCCGTAACACAGGCCGGGGAGCTGTTTTTT.